The 3 T cell receptor beta chains listed next were all sequenced from one sample in a study of post-analysis software for immune sequencing data. Tagging with unique molecular identifiers was a feature of the TCR beta cDNA libraries. TCRdb independently ran MiXCR on the PCR reads; one entry per CDR3 protein. The sample consists of about 500,000 distinct CDR3 sequences, around 40% of them appearing once. Notes on the study in general: With TRBV5-6, TRBV5-1 and TRBV20-1 included, roughly five TRBV segments were more frequent in patients than in controls.

No antigen has been identified for these receptors. The sample comprised blood. These receptors all come from a girl between 10 and 17 years old with multiple sclerosis.

This clonotype showed up just a few times. This rearrangement joins TRBV27 to TRBJ2-5; 11 positions match TRBD2. V lost 7 bases to trimming and J lost 4 bases; unmatched junction nucleotides: 8. Per the germline V gene, CDR1 is MNHEY and CDR2 is SMNVEV (reference sequence). The CDR3 runs 15 residues. The CDR3: CASNIAGGPRETQYF. The CDR3, as DNA: TGTGCCAGCAATATAGCGGGAGGGCCGCGAGAGACCCAGTACTTC.

For the CDR3, the DNA is TGCGCCAGCAGCTGGACAGGTGAACATTCGTTCTTC. This translates into CASSWTGEHSFF. The chain employs TRBV5-1 and TRBJ2-1; 7 bases are a match to TRBD1. Germline V gene data show CDR1 as SGHRS and CDR2 as YFSETQ. The CDR3 contains 12 residues. V was clipped by 3 bases and J by 15 bases; unmatched bases: 9.

The chain has TRBV20-1 and TRBJ2-5; 11 bases line up with TRBD2. The CDR3 totals 14 residues. V lost 4 bases and J lost 3; bases outside the gene matches: 4. CDR1 is DFQATT and CDR2 is SNEGSKA in the germline V gene (reference sequence). The CDR3 sequence: CSATPGLAEETQYF. CDR3 bases: TGCAGTGCTACCCCGGGACTAGCGGAAGAGACCCAGTACTTC.